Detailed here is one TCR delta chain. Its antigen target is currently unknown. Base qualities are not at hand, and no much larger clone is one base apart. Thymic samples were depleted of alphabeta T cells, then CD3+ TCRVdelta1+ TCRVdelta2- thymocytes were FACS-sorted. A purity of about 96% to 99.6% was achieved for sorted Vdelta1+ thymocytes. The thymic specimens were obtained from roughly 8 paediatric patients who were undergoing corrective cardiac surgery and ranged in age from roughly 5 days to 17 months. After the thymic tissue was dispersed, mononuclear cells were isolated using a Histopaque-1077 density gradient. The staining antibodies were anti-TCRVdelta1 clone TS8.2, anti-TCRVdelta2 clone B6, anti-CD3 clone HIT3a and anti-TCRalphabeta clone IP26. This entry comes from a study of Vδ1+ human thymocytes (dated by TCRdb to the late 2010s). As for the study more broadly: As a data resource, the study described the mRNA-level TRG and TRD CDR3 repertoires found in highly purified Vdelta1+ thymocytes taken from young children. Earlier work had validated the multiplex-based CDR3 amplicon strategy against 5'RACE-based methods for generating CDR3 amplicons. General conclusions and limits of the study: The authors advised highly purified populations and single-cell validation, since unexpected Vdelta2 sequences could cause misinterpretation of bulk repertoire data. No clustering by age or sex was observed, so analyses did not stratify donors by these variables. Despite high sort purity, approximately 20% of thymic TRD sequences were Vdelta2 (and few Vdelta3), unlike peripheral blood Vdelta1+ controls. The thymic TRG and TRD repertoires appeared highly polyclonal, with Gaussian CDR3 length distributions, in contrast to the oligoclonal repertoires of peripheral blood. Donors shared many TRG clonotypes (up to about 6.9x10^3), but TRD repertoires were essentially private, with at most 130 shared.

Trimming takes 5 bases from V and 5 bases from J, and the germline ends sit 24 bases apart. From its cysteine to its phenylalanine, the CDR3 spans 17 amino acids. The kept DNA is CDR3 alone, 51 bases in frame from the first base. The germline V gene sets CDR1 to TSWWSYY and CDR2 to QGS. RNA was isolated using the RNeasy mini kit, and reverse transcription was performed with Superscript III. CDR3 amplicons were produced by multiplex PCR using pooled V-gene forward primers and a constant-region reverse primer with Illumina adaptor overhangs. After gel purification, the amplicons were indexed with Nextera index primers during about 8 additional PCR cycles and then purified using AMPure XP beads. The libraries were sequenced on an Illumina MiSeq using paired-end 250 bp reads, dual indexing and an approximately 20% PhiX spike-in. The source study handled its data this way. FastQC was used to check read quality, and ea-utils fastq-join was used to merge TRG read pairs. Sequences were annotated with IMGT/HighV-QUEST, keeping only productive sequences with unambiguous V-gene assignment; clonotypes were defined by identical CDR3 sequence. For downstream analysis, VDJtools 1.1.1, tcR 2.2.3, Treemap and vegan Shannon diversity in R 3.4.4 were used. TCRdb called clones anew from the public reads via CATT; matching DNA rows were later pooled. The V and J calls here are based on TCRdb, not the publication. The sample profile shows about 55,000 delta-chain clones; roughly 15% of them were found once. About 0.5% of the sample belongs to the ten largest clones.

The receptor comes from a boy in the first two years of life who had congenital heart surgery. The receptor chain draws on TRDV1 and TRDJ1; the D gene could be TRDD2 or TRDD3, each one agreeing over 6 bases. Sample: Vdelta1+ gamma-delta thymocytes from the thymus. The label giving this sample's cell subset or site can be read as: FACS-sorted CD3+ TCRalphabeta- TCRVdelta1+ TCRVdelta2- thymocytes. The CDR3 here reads CALGTPLAFRGTDKLIF. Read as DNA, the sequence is TGTGCTCTTGGGACACCCTTGGCCTTCCGGGGGACAGATAAACTCATCTTT.